This is a list of T cell receptor beta chains from one sample in a study of identical twins. From the 5' RACE reads, TCRdb called clonotypes with MiXCR, one entry per CDR3 protein. The sample holds 140,000 to 150,000 distinct CDR3 sequences, roughly 3.3% seen once. The sample consisted of memory T cells sorted from blood. These receptors were taken from a man aged 18 to 30 in good health. The CDR3 runs from the conserved cysteine through the conserved F or W. A D gene is named only where the DNA matches it firmly. For some rows the clone size is stated as once, few or many, or as a class when expanded; others skip it.

size | D | J | V | DNA | CDR3
many | NA | TRBJ1-6 | TRBV12-3/TRBV12-4 | TGTGCCAGCACCCCCCGGGGGGGCTCACCCCTCCACTTT | CASTPRGGSPLHF
many | NA | TRBJ2-1 | TRBV11-2 | TGTGCCAGCAGCTCCCAGACTGGATCCTACAATGAGCAGTTCTTC | CASSSQTGSYNEQFF
many | NA | TRBJ2-3 | TRBV12-3/TRBV12-4 | TGTGCCAGCAGTTTATGGGAACATACGCAGTATTTT | CASSLWEHTQYF
many | NA | TRBJ2-3 | TRBV2 | TGTGCCAGCAGTGAACGCCTGCCGGGGTATACGCAGTATTTT | CASSERLPGYTQYF
many | NA | TRBJ2-5 | TRBV20-1 | TGCAGTGCGCAAGAACTCAGCGGCCCTCAAGAGACCCAGTACTTC | CSAQELSGPQETQYF
many | NA | TRBJ2-4 | TRBV15 | TGTGCCACCCGTTCAGCGATACTAGCCAAAAACATTCAGTACTTC | CATRSAILAKNIQYF
NA | NA | TRBJ1-1 | TRBV28 | TGTGCCAGCACCCGTGACAGTTGGAACACTGAAGCTTTCTTT | CASTRDSWNTEAFF
many | TRBD2 | TRBJ2-3 | TRBV6-1 | TGTGCCAGCAGTGGACTAGCGGGAGGCGGCACAGATACGCAGTATTTT | CASSGLAGGGTDTQYF
many | NA | TRBJ1-1 | TRBV7-6 | TGTGCCAGCAGTCCTGACGTCCTCACTGAAGCTTTCTTT | CASSPDVLTEAFF
many | TRBD1 | TRBJ2-3 | TRBV12-3/TRBV12-4 | TGTGCCAGCAGTTTAACAGGGGGCACAGATACGCAGTATTTT | CASSLTGGTDTQYF
NA | NA | TRBJ1-1 | TRBV30 | TGTGCCTGGCGACAGGAGGGAGTAGCTTTCTTT | CAWRQEGVAFF
many | NA | TRBJ2-1 | TRBV12-3/TRBV12-4 | TGTGCCAGCAGTTTAGGAGGACTACCCGCGGGGAATGAGCAGTTCTTC | CASSLGGLPAGNEQFF
many | NA | TRBJ2-1 | TRBV20-1 | TGCAGTGGGGAGGGGGGAGGTTTATACAATGAGCAGTTCTTC | CSGEGGGLYNEQFF
many | TRBD1 | TRBJ1-2 | TRBV27 | TGTGCCAGCAGCCTGACGGGACAGGACTATGGCTACACCTTC | CASSLTGQDYGYTF
many | NA | TRBJ2-6 | TRBV4-2 | TGTGCCAGCAGCTTACACAGGGCAGGGGGGGCCAACGTCCTGACTTTC | CASSLHRAGGANVLTF
many | NA | TRBJ2-3 | TRBV5-1 | TGCGCCAGCAGATCTAGTGGGGCAGATACGCAGTATTTT | CASRSSGADTQYF
many | NA | TRBJ2-7 | TRBV6-6 | TGTGCCAGCAGTTACGGCAGGGATTACGAGCAGTACTTC | CASSYGRDYEQYF
many | TRBD1 | TRBJ2-7 | TRBV20-1 | TGCAGTGCTAGAGTAGGGACAGAGAACGAGCAGTACTTC | CSARVGTENEQYF
NA | NA | TRBJ2-4 | TRBV30 | TGTGCCTGGAGTAGGTCGGGCGGGAATGCCAAAAACATTCAGTACTTC | CAWSRSGGNAKNIQYF
many | NA | TRBJ2-6 | TRBV5-1 | TGCGCCAGCAGCATGGACTTCTCTGGGGCCAACGTCCTGACTTTC | CASSMDFSGANVLTF
NA | NA | TRBJ2-1 | TRBV12-3/TRBV12-4 | TGTGCCAGCAGTTTAGGGCTGGCGCGGGATGAGCAGTTCTTC | CASSLGLARDEQFF
many | TRBD1 | TRBJ2-5 | TRBV7-3 | TGTGCCAGCAGCTTAAGCCCCGGACAGGGGGAGACCCAGTACTTC | CASSLSPGQGETQYF
few | NA | TRBJ2-7 | TRBV10-3 | TGTGCCATCAGTGAGTCGAAGTACGAGCAGTACTTC | CAISESKYEQYF
many | TRBD1 | TRBJ2-3 | TRBV10-3 | TGTGCCATCAGTGACGGGACAGGGGGCACAGATACGCAGTATTTT | CAISDGTGGTDTQYF
many | NA | TRBJ1-1 | TRBV24-1 | TGTGCCGCCCGTTCAAGGAACACTGAAGCTTTCTTT | CAARSRNTEAFF
many | NA | TRBJ2-7 | TRBV6-2/TRBV6-3 | TGTGCCAGCATCCAGCGGCCAGGGGAGTATTACGAGCAGTACTTC | CASIQRPGEYYEQYF
many | NA | TRBJ1-3 | TRBV7-9 | TGTGCCAGCAGCCCCGGCGGGGGCCCCTCGGACACCATATATTTT | CASSPGGGPSDTIYF
many | TRBD1 | TRBJ1-3 | TRBV5-5 | TGTGCCAGCAGCTCGGGACAGTTCTCTGGAAACACCATATATTTT | CASSSGQFSGNTIYF
many | TRBD1 | TRBJ2-1 | TRBV20-1 | TGCAGTGCTAGGCGGACAGGGCAGGGGAATGAGCAGTTCTTC | CSARRTGQGNEQFF
many | NA | TRBJ1-1 | TRBV29-1 | TGCAGCGTCTGCCAGGGCATGAACACTGAAGCTTTCTTT | CSVCQGMNTEAFF
many | NA | TRBJ2-3 | TRBV12-3/TRBV12-4 | TGTGCCAGTTCAGGGGGGCTTCTGTCAGATACGCAGTATTTT | CASSGGLLSDTQYF
many | NA | TRBJ1-4 | TRBV4-1 | TGCGCCAGCAGCCATAACATGGGGAAACTGTTTTTT | CASSHNMGKLFF
few | NA | TRBJ2-2 | TRBV7-6 | TGTGCCAGCAGCTCCATTGTAGGGCCCGGGGAGCTGTTTTTT | CASSSIVGPGELFF
many | NA | TRBJ1-2 | TRBV20-1 | TGCAGTGCTAGGAGGGGTACGGGCTATGGCTACACCTTC | CSARRGTGYGYTF
many | TRBD1 | TRBJ1-4 | TRBV11-2 | TGTGCCAGCGGAACCTACAGGGGCAGGAATAATGAAAAACTGTTTTTT | CASGTYRGRNNEKLFF
many | NA | TRBJ1-3 | TRBV20-1 | TGCAGTGCTAGAGCCAGGGCCGACTCTGGAAACACCATATATTTT | CSARARADSGNTIYF
many | TRBD2 | TRBJ2-1 | TRBV2 | TGTGCCAGCAGTGAACTAGCGGGAGTCGGCAATGAGCAGTTCTTC | CASSELAGVGNEQFF
few | NA | TRBJ1-6 | TRBV20-1 | TGCAGTGCTAGAGAGGAGAAGGGGCGATATAATTCACCCCTCCACTTT | CSAREEKGRYNSPLHF
many | NA | TRBJ1-1 | TRBV5-1 | TGCGCCAGCAGCTTTACGGGGGAATCCGCTGAAGCTTTCTTT | CASSFTGESAEAFF
many | NA | TRBJ2-1 | TRBV5-1 | TGCGCCAGCAGCACCAGGCTAGCGAGAGAGCAGTTCTTC | CASSTRLAREQFF
many | TRBD1 | TRBJ2-3 | TRBV5-4 | TGTGCCAGCAGCGGGACAGGGGAGGAAGATACGCAGTATTTT | CASSGTGEEDTQYF
many | NA | TRBJ2-2 | TRBV18 | TGTGCCAGCTCATCGGGGGCGTCCGGGGAGCTGTTTTTT | CASSSGASGELFF
many | TRBD2 | TRBJ2-1 | TRBV20-1 | TGCAGTGCCCCGAGCGGGAGTAACTATGAGCAGTTCTTC | CSAPSGSNYEQFF
many | TRBD1 | TRBJ1-4 | TRBV29-1 | TGCAGCGGATCGACAGGGGCGAGGGGAAAACTGTTTTTT | CSGSTGARGKLFF
many | NA | TRBJ1-4 | TRBV12-3/TRBV12-4 | TGTGCCAGCAGTTTGAGGCGGCTTAATGAAAAACTGTTTTTT | CASSLRRLNEKLFF
many | NA | TRBJ1-1 | TRBV10-3 | TGTGCCATCAGTGAGTTAGCGTCAGGGTGGTTGAACACTGAAGCTTTCTTT | CAISELASGWLNTEAFF
many | NA | TRBJ2-1 | TRBV12-3/TRBV12-4 | TGTGCCATTCGGACAGCAAACATTGCGGATGAGCAGTTCTTC | CAIRTANIADEQFF
NA | NA | TRBJ1-2 | TRBV18 | TGTGCCAGCTCACAAGATGACAGCTATGGCTACACCTTC | CASSQDDSYGYTF
many | TRBD2 | TRBJ2-3 | TRBV5-6 | TGTGCCAGCAGCTCCTTAAGGACTAGCGGGAGGGCAACAGATACGCAGTATTTT | CASSSLRTSGRATDTQYF
many | NA | TRBJ1-3 | TRBV3-1 | TGTGCCAGCAGCCAGCCCAACCTGCACTCTGGAAACACCATATATTTT | CASSQPNLHSGNTIYF
many | NA | TRBJ2-1 | TRBV15 | TGTGCCACCAGCAGGGGCACCGGGGACAATGAGCAGTTCTTC | CATSRGTGDNEQFF